The 23 T cell receptor beta chains below were found in one sample sequenced in a study of regulatory T cells in long-lasting Graves disease. Time point in this sample: newly diagnosed GD, antithyroid drugs for less than 3 months. The TCR library was made from RNA extracted from PBMCs. TCR beta libraries were built with iRepertoire HTBI primers and Arm-PCR of CDR3 regions. TCRdb reprocessed the multiplex PCR reads with MiXCR, giving one entry per CDR3 protein. The table includes about 220,000 distinct CDR3 sequences, approximately 19% detected once. These data also featured in a second study, about T cells in Graves' hyperthyroidism and ophthalmopathy.

The starting material was peripheral blood mononuclear cells (PBMCs), obtained at new diagnosis, from a patient treated with antithyroid drugs. The receptors originated from a woman between 25 and 40 years old with Graves disease.

This clonotype was observed many times. In nucleotides, the CDR3 is TGTGCCTGGAGTGAGGGTCTGGACACTGAAGCTTTCTTT. This sequence encodes CAWSEGLDTEAFF. The chain links TRBV30 to TRBJ1-1; D unresolved. CDR1 and CDR2 from the germline V gene are GTSNPN and SVGIG (reference sequence). The V gene lost 1 base and the J gene lost 3 bases, with 9 bases spanning the gap. CDR3 size: 13 residues. The full variable domain, rest sourced from reference TRBV30 and TRBJ1-1, is SQTIHQWPATLVQPVGSPLSLECTVEGTSNPNLYWYRQAAGRGLQLLFYSVGIGQISSEVPQNLSASRPQDRQFILSSKKLLLSDSGFYLCAWSEGLDTEAFFGQGTRLTVV.

This clonotype showed up many times. The J gene is TRBJ1-2, the V gene TRBV6-1, with D possibly being TRBD1 (5 bases). Trimming removed 8 bases from V and 4 bases from J, with 17 bases in between. CDR3 length: 14 amino acids. The germline CDR1 and CDR2 sequences are MNHNS and SASEGT. In DNA, the CDR3 is TGTGCCAGCTTGACAGTGCGTGCTTCCTATGGCTACACCTTC. The encoded protein is CASLTVRASYGYTF.

At least ten counts were recorded for this clonotype. The CDR3 DNA reads TGCGCCAGCAGTGAAGTAAGGCAGGCCGCCTACCTAGCCAAAAACATTCAGTACTTC. It is translated as CASSEVRQAAYLAKNIQYF. The chain is built from TRBV10-1 and TRBJ2-4; D is uncertain. Germline V gene sequence: CDR1 WNHNN, CDR2 SYGVQD (reference sequence). The CDR3 runs to 19 residues. Trimming took off 3 bases at V and 0 bases at J, with 21 bases between the two ends.

V is TRBV11-1 and J is TRBJ2-3; 14 nucleotides match TRBD2. The ends lost 5 bases at V and 4 bases at J; junction bases unmatched: 8. Germline V gene data show CDR1 as SGHAT and CDR2 as FQDESV (reference sequence). This CDR3 is 17 amino acids long. The CDR3, as DNA: TGTGCCAGCAGCCCGGATGAGGGACTAGCGGGAGCAGATACGCAGTATTTT. Its protein is CASSPDEGLAGADTQYF.

This clonotype was picked up many times. This sequence joins TRBV6-1 and TRBJ1-2; D is undetermined. The CDR3 loop spans 15 amino acids. The germline CDR1 and CDR2 sequences are MNHNS and SASEGT. Trimming took 5 bases from V and 6 from J, leaving 19 bases between them. CDR3 protein: CASSLITGQKHGYTF. In DNA, the CDR3 is TGTGCCAGCAGTCTCATAACCGGCCAGAAGCATGGCTACACCTTC.

This clonotype was seen at least ten times. V is TRBV10-2 and J is TRBJ2-2; D is uncertain. The CDR3 loop spans 16 amino acids. Between the trimmed V and J ends, which lost 6 bases and 1 base, there was a span of 15 bases. CDR1 is WSHSY, CDR2 SAAADI, per germline. DNA for the CDR3: TGCGCCAGCAGACCCGAATTAAGGAAGAACACCGGGGAGCTGTTTTTT. Amino acid sequence: CASRPELRKNTGELFF.

This clonotype occurred many times. The chain links TRBV20-1 to TRBJ1-1; D is uncertain. The CDR3 extends over 12 amino acids. The germline V and J ends were trimmed by 7 bases and 2 bases, with 11 bases remaining between them. CDR1 is DFQATT, CDR2 SNEGSKA, per germline (reference sequence). The CDR3 DNA is TGCAGTGGCACAGCAATTAACACTGAAGCTTTCTTT. Protein sequence: CSGTAINTEAFF.

This chain connects TRBV10-1 to TRBJ1-1, with D possibly matching TRBD1 (6 bases). The CDR3 runs to 13 residues. V lost 4 bases to trimming and J lost 3 bases, with 9 bases between them. The germline gives CDR1 WNHNN, CDR2 SYGVQD (reference sequence). For the CDR3, the DNA is TGCGCCAGCAGTGCCCGGGGGCACACTGAAGCTTTCTTT. Translating gives CASSARGHTEAFF.

This clonotype occurred many times. The chain carries TRBV20-1 and TRBJ1-3, with D perhaps TRBD1 (6 bases). The V end was cut by 2 bases, the J end by 0 bases, with 14 bases between. The length of the CDR3 is 16 residues. Germline CDR1 DFQATT, CDR2 SNEGSKA (reference sequence). The CDR3 bases are TGCAGTGCTAGAAGACAGGAAATTTTCTCTGGAAACACCATATATTTT. Translating gives CSARRQEIFSGNTIYF.

This clonotype was counted only a few times. The chain recombines TRBV5-1 with TRBJ1-1; tentatively, D is TRBD1 (6 bases). V shed 5 bases and J shed 6 bases, with 26 bases lying between them. This CDR3 is built from 17 residues. From germline, CDR1 is SGHRS and CDR2 YFSETQ. The CDR3 reads CASSPTGTLLTGSEAFF. CDR3 nucleotides: TGCGCCAGCAGTCCTACCGGGACACTCCTGACTGGGTCTGAAGCTTTCTTT. The full variable domain, rest sourced from reference TRBV5-1 and TRBJ1-1, is KAGVTQTPRYLIKTRGQQVTLSCSPISGHRSVSWYQQTPGQGLQFLFEYFSETQRNKGNFPGRFSGRQFSNSRSEMNVSTLELGDSALYLCASSPTGTLLTGSEAFFGQGTRLTVV.

At least ten counts were recorded for this clonotype. The chain couples TRBV7-3 to TRBJ2-3; TRBD2 matches 8 bases. The CDR3 has 13 amino acids. Germline V gene lookup returns CDR1 SGHTA and CDR2 FQGTGA. The CDR3 nucleotides are TGTGCTAGCTCCGGGGGGGCGGCAGATACGCAGTATTTT. This encodes CASSGGAADTQYF.

The chain joins TRBV19 to TRBJ2-2; D gene uncertain. V was cut by 7 bases and J by 5 bases, with 11 bases left in between. This CDR3 spans 13 amino acids. CDR1 is LNHDA and CDR2 is SQIVND in the germline V gene (reference sequence). The CDR3 bases are TGTGCCAGTAACCGGGTGTGGACCGGGGAGCTGTTTTTT. Its translation: CASNRVWTGELFF.

As for this clonotype: Possible read error: a much larger clone is one base away. This CDR3 reads CASSVWWRQGNQPQHF. For the CDR3, the DNA is TGTGCCAGCAGCGTTTGGTGGCGACAGGGCAATCAGCCCCAGCATTTT. The V and J genes are TRBV5-6 and TRBJ1-5; weak D call: TRBD1 (6 bases). CDR3 length: 16 residues. Between the trimmed V and J ends, which lost 4 bases and 2 bases, there was a span of 16 bases. Per the germline V gene, CDR1 is SGHDT and CDR2 is YYEEEE.

This clonotype was recorded many times. V and J are TRBV7-6 and TRBJ2-5, with 7 bases that match TRBD1. The trim removed 5 bases at V and 4 bases at J, leaving 7 bases unmatched. Germline lookup yields CDR1 SGHVS and CDR2 FNYEAQ. This CDR3 has 14 residues. The CDR3 DNA reads as TGTGCCAGCAGCGGCGACAGGGTTCCAGAGACCCAGTACTTC. Translated: CASSGDRVPETQYF.

This clonotype was counted at least ten times. The chain uses TRBV28 and TRBJ2-3, with TRBD1 matching over 7 bases. J gave up 2 bases and V 7 bases, and 15 bases lay outside the gene matches. This CDR3 contains 17 residues. The germline gives CDR1 MDHEN, CDR2 SYDVKM. Written as DNA, the CDR3 is TGTGCCAGCATTTCGAGGGGGCTCGGAGGCTACACAGATACGCAGTATTTT. It yields the protein CASISRGLGGYTDTQYF.

This clonotype was found many times. The rearrangement uses TRBV19 and TRBJ2-2, with D possibly being TRBD2 (7 bases). Germline V gene sequence: CDR1 LNHDA, CDR2 SQIVND (reference sequence). With 3 bases removed from V and 2 bases from J, the gap between germline ends came to 13 bases. CDR3 length equals 16 residues. The CDR3 here is CASSIPGGPNTGELFF. The CDR3 DNA is TGTGCCAGTAGTATCCCGGGGGGCCCTAACACCGGGGAGCTGTTTTTT.

This clonotype was seen at least ten times. One end of the junction varies from germline; a read error may be responsible. The chain recombines TRBV30 with TRBJ1-4, with D perhaps matching TRBD1 (6 bases). The length of the CDR3 is 16 residues. Germline V gene sequence: CDR1 GTSNPN, CDR2 SVGIG (reference sequence). This chain's CDR3 is CTWSVRGTSLNEKLFF. The CDR3 region has the DNA TGTACCTGGAGTGTCCGGGGGACAAGTCTGAATGAAAAACTGTTTTTT.

This clonotype was seen repeatedly, ten times or more. The genes are TRBV7-9 and TRBJ2-7; no firm D call. CDR1 is SEHNR, CDR2 FQNEAQ, per germline (reference sequence). This CDR3 region has 14 residues. Trimming pared 1 base from V and 2 bases from J, leaving 9 bases between. The CDR3 reads CASSLGPSPYEQYF. DNA of the CDR3: TGTGCCAGCAGCTTAGGCCCCAGCCCCTACGAGCAGTACTTC.

About this clonotype: A far larger clone differs by one base, so this is likely a read error. The rearrangement uses TRBV11-2 and TRBJ1-1; TRBD1 aligns across 7 bases. Trimming at V came to 6 bases and at J to 5 bases, leaving 6 bases not matched to a gene. Germline CDR1 reads SGHAT; CDR2 reads FQNNGV. The CDR3 is 13 amino acids. The CDR3 here is CASSQQGRTEAFF. In DNA form, the CDR3 reads TGTGCCAGCAGTCAACAGGGGAGAACTGAAGCTTTCTTT.

In this sample, this clonotype turned up many times. The rearrangement links TRBV19 to TRBJ1-1; D ambiguous. The CDR3 sequence is 16 residues long. The ends were cut back, 0 bases at V and 1 base at J, with 12 bases in the middle. CDR1 is LNHDA and CDR2 is SQIVND in the germline V gene (reference sequence). CDR3 bases: TGTGCCAGTAGTATAGATCGGGTATTAAGGAACACTGAAGCTTTCTTT. This gives the protein CASSIDRVLRNTEAFF.

This clonotype occurred many times. The chain couples TRBV12-3 or TRBV12-4 to TRBJ2-3; 7 bases align to TRBD2. V dropped 8 bases and J dropped 4; count of bases not matched to a gene: 12. The CDR3 is made up of 15 amino acids. The CDR3 loop is CASEPSSGGADTQYF. The CDR3 region has the DNA TGTGCCAGCGAGCCTAGTTCGGGGGGAGCAGATACGCAGTATTTT.

This clonotype was seen at least ten times. V gene TRBV29-1 combines with J gene TRBJ2-1; TRBD1 matches 8 bases. The germline V gene encodes CDR1 SQVTM and CDR2 ANQGSEA. After removal of 0 bases from V and 8 bases from J, the junction contained 3 bases not matched to a gene. The CDR3 runs to 13 residues. CDR3 sequence: CSVEDRQGYEQFF. DNA of the CDR3: TGCAGCGTTGAAGATCGACAGGGGTATGAGCAGTTCTTC.

This clonotype has at least ten counts. This chain joins TRBV3-1 and TRBJ2-2; weak D call: TRBD1 (7 bases). CDR1 is LGHDT and CDR2 is YNNKEL in the germline V gene (reference sequence). The V gene lost 4 bases and the J gene lost 4 bases, with 16 bases spanning the gap. This CDR3 has 16 residues. The CDR3 DNA follows: TGTGCCAGCAGCCCCAGGGGGACTGCCTTCACCGGGGAGCTGTTTTTT. As protein: CASSPRGTAFTGELFF.